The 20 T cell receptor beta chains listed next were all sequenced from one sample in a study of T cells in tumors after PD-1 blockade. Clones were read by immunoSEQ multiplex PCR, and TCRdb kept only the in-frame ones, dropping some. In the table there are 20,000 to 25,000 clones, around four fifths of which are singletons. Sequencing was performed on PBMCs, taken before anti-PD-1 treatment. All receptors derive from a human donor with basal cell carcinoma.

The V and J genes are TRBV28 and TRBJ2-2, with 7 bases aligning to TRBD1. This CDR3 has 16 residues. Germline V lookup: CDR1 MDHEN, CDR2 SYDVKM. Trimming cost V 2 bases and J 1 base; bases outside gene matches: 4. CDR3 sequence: CASSLNRGLNTGELFF. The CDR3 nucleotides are TGTGCCAGCAGTTTAAACAGGGGCCTGAACACCGGGGAGCTGTTTTTT.

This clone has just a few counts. In DNA form, the CDR3 reads TGCGCCAGCAGCTTGAGCGGTGGGGCGAGGAACACTGAAGCTTTCTTT. This encodes CASSLSGGARNTEAFF. The chain employs TRBV5-1 and TRBJ1-1; D might be TRBD1 (5 bases). Between the trimmed V and J ends, which lost 1 base and 1 base, there was a span of 14 bases. Germline values: CDR1 SGHRS, CDR2 YFSETQ. CDR3 length: 16 residues.

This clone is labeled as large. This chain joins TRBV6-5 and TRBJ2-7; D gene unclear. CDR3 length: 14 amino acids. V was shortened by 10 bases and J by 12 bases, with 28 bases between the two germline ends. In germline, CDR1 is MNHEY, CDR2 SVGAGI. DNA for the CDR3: TGTGCCACCCGCACACCCAATTTGGTACCGGCGCTGTACTTC. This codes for CATRTPNLVPALYF.

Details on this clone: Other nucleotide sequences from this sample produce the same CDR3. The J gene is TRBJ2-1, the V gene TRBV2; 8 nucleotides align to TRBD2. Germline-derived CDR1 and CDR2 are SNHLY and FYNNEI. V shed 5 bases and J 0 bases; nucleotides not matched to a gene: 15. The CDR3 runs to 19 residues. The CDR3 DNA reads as TGTGCCAGCAGTCACGGGGGGGCGGGGGCGGGGAGCTCCTACAATGAGCAGTTCTTC. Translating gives CASSHGGAGAGSSYNEQFF.

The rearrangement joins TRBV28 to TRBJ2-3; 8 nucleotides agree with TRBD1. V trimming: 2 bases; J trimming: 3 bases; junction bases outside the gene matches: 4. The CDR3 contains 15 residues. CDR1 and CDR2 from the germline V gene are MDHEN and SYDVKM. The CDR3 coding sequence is TGTGCCAGCAGTTTAAATGGACAGGGTACAGATACGCAGTATTTT. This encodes CASSLNGQGTDTQYF.

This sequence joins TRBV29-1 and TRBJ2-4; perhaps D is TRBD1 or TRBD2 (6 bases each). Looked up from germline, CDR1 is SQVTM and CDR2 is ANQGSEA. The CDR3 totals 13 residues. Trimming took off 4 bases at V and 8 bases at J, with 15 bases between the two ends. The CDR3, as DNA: TGCAGCGTTGCTAAAGGGGGGACGGACATTCAGTACTTC. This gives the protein CSVAKGGTDIQYF.

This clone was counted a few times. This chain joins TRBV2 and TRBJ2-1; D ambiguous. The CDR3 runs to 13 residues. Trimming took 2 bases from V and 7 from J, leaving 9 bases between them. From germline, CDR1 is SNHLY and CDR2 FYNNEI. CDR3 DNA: TGTGCCAGCAGTGAATTCCTTCGTAATGAGCAGTTCTTC. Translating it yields CASSEFLRNEQFF.

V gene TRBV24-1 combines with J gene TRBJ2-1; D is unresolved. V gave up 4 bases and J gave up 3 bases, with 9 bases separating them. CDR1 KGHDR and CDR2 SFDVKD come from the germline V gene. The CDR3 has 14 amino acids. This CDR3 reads CATSDPTRYNEQFF. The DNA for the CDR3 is TGTGCCACCAGTGACCCTACTCGCTACAATGAGCAGTTCTTC.

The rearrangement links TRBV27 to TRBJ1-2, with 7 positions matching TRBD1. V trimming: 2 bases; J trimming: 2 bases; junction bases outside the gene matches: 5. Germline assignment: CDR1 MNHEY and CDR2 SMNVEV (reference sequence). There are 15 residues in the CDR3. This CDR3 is CASSLVGRGNYGYTF. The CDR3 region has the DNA TGTGCCAGCAGTTTAGTCGGCAGGGGGAACTATGGCTACACCTTC.

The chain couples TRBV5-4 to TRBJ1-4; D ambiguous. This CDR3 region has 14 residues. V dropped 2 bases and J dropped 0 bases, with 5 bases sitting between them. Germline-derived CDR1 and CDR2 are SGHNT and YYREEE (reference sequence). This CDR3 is CASSLGTTNEKLFF. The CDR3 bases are TGTGCCAGCAGCTTAGGAACAACTAATGAAAAACTGTTTTTT.

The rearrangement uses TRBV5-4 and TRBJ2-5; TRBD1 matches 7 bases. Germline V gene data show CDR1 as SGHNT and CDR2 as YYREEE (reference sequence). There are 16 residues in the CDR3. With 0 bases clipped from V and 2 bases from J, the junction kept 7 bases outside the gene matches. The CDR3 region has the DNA TGTGCCAGCAGCTTGGGACAGGGCTATTTACAAGAGACCCAGTACTTC. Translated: CASSLGQGYLQETQYF.

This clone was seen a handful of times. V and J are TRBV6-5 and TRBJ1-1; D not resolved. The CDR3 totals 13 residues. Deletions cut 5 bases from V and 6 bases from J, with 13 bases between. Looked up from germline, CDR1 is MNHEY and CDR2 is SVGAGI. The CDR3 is CASSPPAVAEAFF. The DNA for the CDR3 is TGTGCCAGCAGTCCCCCAGCGGTTGCTGAAGCTTTCTTT.

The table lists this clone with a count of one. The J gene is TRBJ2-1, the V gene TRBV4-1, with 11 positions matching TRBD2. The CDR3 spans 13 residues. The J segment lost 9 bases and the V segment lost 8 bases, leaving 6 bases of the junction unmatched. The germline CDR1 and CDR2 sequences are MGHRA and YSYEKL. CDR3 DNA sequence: TGCGCCAGCCGGGGACTAGCGGACCTTGAGCAGTTCTTC. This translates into CASRGLADLEQFF.

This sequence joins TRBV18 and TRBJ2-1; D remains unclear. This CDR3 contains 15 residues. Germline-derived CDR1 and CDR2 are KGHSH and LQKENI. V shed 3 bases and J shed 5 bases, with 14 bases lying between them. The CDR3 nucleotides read TGTGCCAGCTCACCCCCGATAAACCCGCACAATGAGCAGTTCTTC. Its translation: CASSPPINPHNEQFF. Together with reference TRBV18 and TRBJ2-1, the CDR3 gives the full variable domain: NAGVMQNPRHLVRRRGQEARLRCSPMKGHSHVYWYRQLPEEGLKFMVYLQKENIIDESGMPKERFSAEFPKEGPSILRIQQVVRGDSAAYFCASSPPINPHNEQFFGPGTRLTVL.

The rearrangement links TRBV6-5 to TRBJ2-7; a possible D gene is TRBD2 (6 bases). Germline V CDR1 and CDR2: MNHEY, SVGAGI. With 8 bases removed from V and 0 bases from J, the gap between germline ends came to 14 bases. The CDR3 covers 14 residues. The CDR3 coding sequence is TGTGCCAGCCATGTGGGCGGGGTCTCCTACGAGCAGTACTTC. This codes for CASHVGGVSYEQYF.

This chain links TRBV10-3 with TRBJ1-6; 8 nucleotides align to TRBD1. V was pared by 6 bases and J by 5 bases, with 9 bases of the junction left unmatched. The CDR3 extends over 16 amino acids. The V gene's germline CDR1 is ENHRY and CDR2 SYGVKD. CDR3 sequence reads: CAIRGAQTGDNSPLHF. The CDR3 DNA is TGTGCCATCAGGGGGGCCCAGACAGGGGATAATTCACCCCTCCACTTT.

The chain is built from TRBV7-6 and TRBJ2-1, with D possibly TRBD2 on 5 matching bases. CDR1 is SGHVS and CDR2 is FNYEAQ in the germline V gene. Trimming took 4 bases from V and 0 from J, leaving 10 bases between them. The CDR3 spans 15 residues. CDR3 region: CASSSLSGSYNEQFF. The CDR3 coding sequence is TGTGCCAGCAGCTCCCTCAGCGGCTCCTACAATGAGCAGTTCTTC.

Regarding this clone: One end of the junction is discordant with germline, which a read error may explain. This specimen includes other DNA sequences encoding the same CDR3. The CDR3 coding sequence is TGTCCCAGCTGTTACGGGGGGGCGCGGGCGGGGAGCTCCTACAATGAGCAGTTCTTC. As protein: CPSCYGGARAGSSYNEQFF. V usage is TRBV2 and J usage is TRBJ2-1; 8 positions agree with TRBD2. The CDR3 consists of 19 residues. Germline CDR1 is SNHLY and CDR2 is FYNNEI. Drawing the rest from reference TRBV2 and TRBJ2-1, the complete variable domain is EPEVTQTPSHQVTQMGQEVILRCVPISNHLYFYWYRQILGQKVEFLVSFYNNEISEKSEIFDDQFSVERPDGSNFTLKIRSTKLEDSAMYFCPSCYGGARAGSSYNEQFFGPGTRLTVL.

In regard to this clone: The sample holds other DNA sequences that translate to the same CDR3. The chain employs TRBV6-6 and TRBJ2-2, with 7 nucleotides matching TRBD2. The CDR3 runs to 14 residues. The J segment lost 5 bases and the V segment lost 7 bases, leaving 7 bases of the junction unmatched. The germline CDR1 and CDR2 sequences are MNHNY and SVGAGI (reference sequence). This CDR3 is CASTPGGGTGELFF. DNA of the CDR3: TGTGCCAGCACCCCCGGCGGGGGAACCGGGGAGCTGTTTTTT.

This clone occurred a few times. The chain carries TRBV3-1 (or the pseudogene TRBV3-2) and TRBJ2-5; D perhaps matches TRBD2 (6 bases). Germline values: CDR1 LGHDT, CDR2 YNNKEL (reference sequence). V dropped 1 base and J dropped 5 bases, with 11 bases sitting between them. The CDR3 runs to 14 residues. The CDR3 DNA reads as TGTGCCAGCAGCCAAGGTCATGGGGGGGAGACCCAGTACTTC. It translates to CASSQGHGGETQYF.